What follows are 27 T cell receptor beta chains derived from one specimen sequenced in a study of cytomegalovirus exposure and HLA in healthy donors. Both 60 Vbeta primers and 13 Jbeta primers went into the PCR. Measured with immunoSEQ multiplex PCR; TCRdb has only the in-frame clones, and not every one. The sample has approximately 120,000 clones, around 74% seen once. Sequencing was carried out using PBMCs. The receptors here all came from a woman between 50 and 59 years old in good health and CMV-seropositive.

The V and J genes are TRBV10-3 and TRBJ1-6, with a weak D call TRBD1 (6 bases). Deletions cut 0 bases from V and 10 bases from J, with 13 bases between. This CDR3 spans 15 amino acids. Germline CDR1 and CDR2: ENHRY and SYGVKD. CDR3 sequence reads: CAISESGAGWSPLHF. DNA for the CDR3: TGTGCCATCAGTGAGTCGGGGGCAGGTTGGTCACCCCTCCACTTT.

V usage is TRBV5-1 and J usage is TRBJ1-1; 7 bases line up with TRBD1. Germline V gene sequence: CDR1 SGHRS, CDR2 YFSETQ. V shed 4 bases, J shed 1 base, and the junction held 4 bases outside the gene matches. The CDR3 length is 14 residues. The CDR3 DNA sequence: TGCGCCAGCAGCCGAGGGACAGAGAACACTGAAGCTTTCTTT. Amino acids: CASSRGTENTEAFF.

This clone came up a few times. V is TRBV7-9 and J is TRBJ2-2; 7 positions agree with TRBD2. CDR1 SEHNR and CDR2 FQNEAQ come from the germline V gene (reference sequence). The CDR3 spans 17 residues. The ends lost 4 bases at V and 6 bases at J; junction bases unmatched: 14. The CDR3 here is CASSSALGGGLSGELFF. CDR3 bases: TGTGCCAGCAGCTCGGCTTTGGGCGGGGGACTATCCGGGGAGCTGTTTTTT. The variable domain in full, completed from reference TRBV7-9 and TRBJ2-2, reads DTGVSQNPRHKITKRGQNVTFRCDPISEHNRLYWYRQTLGQGPEFLTYFQNEAQLEKSRLLSDRFSAERPKGSFSTLEIQRTEQGDSAMYLCASSSALGGGLSGELFFGEGSRLTVL.

This clone was recorded only once. The chain combines TRBV10-1 with TRBJ2-5, with D uncertain. This CDR3 is 13 amino acids long. Germline V CDR1 and CDR2: WNHNN, SYGVQD (reference sequence). Between the trimmed V and J ends, which lost 3 bases and 2 bases, there was a span of 7 bases. CDR3 in amino acids: CASSEALQETQYF. CDR3 DNA sequence: TGCGCCAGCAGTGAAGCCCTGCAAGAGACCCAGTACTTC.

The chain employs TRBV5-1 and TRBJ1-1; D is possibly TRBD1 (5 bases). Looked up from germline, CDR1 is SGHRS and CDR2 is YFSETQ. V lost 0 bases and J lost 1, with 10 bases in between. This CDR3 is 15 amino acids long. This chain's CDR3 is CASSLVGHANTEAFF. Here the CDR3 DNA reads TGCGCCAGCAGCTTGGTTGGACATGCGAACACTGAAGCTTTCTTT.

V usage is TRBV4-2 and J usage is TRBJ2-5, with TRBD2 matching over 8 bases. The CDR3 length is 22 residues. V was pared by 0 bases and J by 0 bases, with 21 bases of the junction left unmatched. Germline V gene sequence: CDR1 LGHNA, CDR2 YNFKEQ. The DNA for the CDR3 is TGTGCCAGCAGCCAAGAGCTGTACCGGCCCCAAGGGAGCGGGGGCCACCAAGAGACCCAGTACTTC. Encoded protein: CASSQELYRPQGSGGHQETQYF.

In its sample, this clone was seen a few times. The chain links TRBV9 to TRBJ1-3; TRBD1 matches at 8 bases. The CDR3 spans 17 residues. With V trimmed by 0 bases and J by 0 bases, 5 bases remained unmatched. The germline V gene encodes CDR1 SGDLS and CDR2 YYNGEE. The CDR3 DNA sequence: TGTGCCAGCAGCGTAGGTCCAGGGGGCACCTCTGGAAACACCATATATTTT. Translating it yields CASSVGPGGTSGNTIYF.

Only a few counts were recorded for this clone. V gene TRBV4-3 combines with J gene TRBJ1-5, with D perhaps TRBD1 (5 bases). The V end lost 0 bases, the J end lost 6 bases, and 18 bases lay between the germline ends. This CDR3 comprises 17 residues. Germline CDR1 LGHNA, CDR2 YSLEER. The DNA of the CDR3 is TGCGCCAGCAGCCAAGATCTTATAGGGGTGGGGGGTCAGCCCCAGCATTTT. Translated, it gives CASSQDLIGVGGQPQHF.

There are a few counts of this clone. This chain links TRBV9 with TRBJ2-3, with TRBD2 matching over 7 bases. CDR1 is SGDLS and CDR2 is YYNGEE in the germline V gene. Trimming cost V 3 bases and J 3 bases; bases outside gene matches: 10. The CDR3 sequence is 16 residues long. The DNA of the CDR3 is TGTGCCAGCAGCGCCGAAGGGAGTAGCGGGACAGATACGCAGTATTTT. Amino acid sequence: CASSAEGSSGTDTQYF.

The V gene is TRBV28, the J gene TRBJ2-3, with D tentatively TRBD2 (6 bases). Germline values: CDR1 MDHEN, CDR2 SYDVKM. This CDR3 contains 14 residues. Trimming stripped 6 bases from V and 1 base from J, with 11 bases between. In DNA form, the CDR3 reads TGTGCCAGCAGCTCCGGGACTCGCACAGATACGCAGTATTTT. This encodes CASSSGTRTDTQYF.

The table lists this clone with a count of one. V gene TRBV5-1 combines with J gene TRBJ2-1; 9 bases align to TRBD1. With 4 bases clipped from V and 1 base from J, the junction kept 3 bases outside the gene matches. Germline assignment: CDR1 SGHRS and CDR2 YFSETQ. There are 15 residues in the CDR3. This CDR3 reads CASSQDRGSYNEQFF. The CDR3 nucleotides read TGCGCCAGCAGCCAAGACAGGGGGTCCTACAATGAGCAGTTCTTC.

V usage is TRBV6-4 and J usage is TRBJ2-1; 7 bases agree with TRBD1. Germline CDR1 MRHNA, CDR2 SNTAGT. This CDR3 has 17 residues. The V segment lost 6 bases and the J segment 0 bases; nucleotides outside the gene matches: 11. The CDR3 DNA follows: TGTGCCAGCAGCCCATCTTACGGGGACAGCTCCTACAATGAGCAGTTCTTC. It translates to CASSPSYGDSSYNEQFF.

The chain carries TRBV27 and TRBJ2-5; a possible D gene is TRBD1 (6 bases). Matching the DNA end better, TRBJ2-7 makes the J call doubtful. Germline CDR1 and CDR2: MNHEY and SMNVEV (reference sequence). The CDR3 length is 16 residues. CDR3 sequence reads: CASSLLGGTLSYEQYF. DNA for the CDR3: TGTGCCAGCAGTTTATTGGGTGGGACACTCTCCTACGAGCAGTACTTC.

V is TRBV6-6 and J is TRBJ1-2; D gene ambiguous. Germline CDR1 and CDR2: MNHNY and SVGAGI (reference sequence). V was clipped by 2 bases and J by 8 bases, with 12 bases between them. CDR3 length: 13 amino acids. In DNA form, the CDR3 reads TGTGCCAGCAGTTACACGAGGGAATGGGGCTACACCTTC. It specifies CASSYTREWGYTF.

J is TRBJ2-5 and V is TRBV2; the match to TRBD1 covers 8 bases. CDR1 is SNHLY and CDR2 is FYNNEI in the germline V gene. The V and J ends lost 6 bases and 4 bases, in that order; junction bases with no gene match: 10. The CDR3 contains 15 residues. CDR3 DNA sequence: TGTGCCAGCAGCTCAATAACAGGGGGAGGAGAGACCCAGTACTTC. Its protein is CASSSITGGGETQYF.

The rearrangement links TRBV6-5 to TRBJ1-2; 11 bases match TRBD1. Germline-derived CDR1 and CDR2 are MNHEY and SVGAGI. J gave up 4 bases and V 0 bases, and 1 base lay outside the gene matches. This CDR3 region has 15 residues. The DNA for the CDR3 is TGTGCCAGCAGTTACTCAGGGACAGGGGGCTATGGCTACACCTTC. This sequence encodes CASSYSGTGGYGYTF.

The gene calls are TRBV6-5 and TRBJ1-2, with D hard to call. Trimming removed 0 bases from V and 0 bases from J, with 8 bases in between. The germline CDR1 and CDR2 sequences are MNHEY and SVGAGI. The CDR3 totals 15 residues. CDR3 DNA sequence: TGTGCCAGCAGTTACTCGGCCATCGCTAACTATGGCTACACCTTC. This encodes CASSYSAIANYGYTF.

CDR3 residues: CASRYGGEPYEQYF. The CDR3 region has the DNA TGTGCCAGTAGATATGGGGGCGAACCCTACGAGCAGTACTTC. The V and J genes are TRBV19 and TRBJ2-7, with a tentative D call TRBD1 (6 bases). There are 14 residues in the CDR3. Germline lookup yields CDR1 LNHDA and CDR2 SQIVND (reference sequence). V was cut by 6 bases and J by 2 bases, with 14 bases left in between.

V usage is TRBV5-4 and J usage is TRBJ2-1, with TRBD1 as a possible D gene (5 bases). CDR3 size: 15 residues. Germline CDR1 reads SGHNT; CDR2 reads YYREEE (reference sequence). Trimming stripped 1 base from V and 7 bases from J, with 15 bases between. The DNA of the CDR3 is TGTGCCAGCAGCTTGACTCAAGGGGCGCAGAATGAGCAGTTCTTC. This encodes CASSLTQGAQNEQFF.

The J gene is TRBJ1-3, the V gene TRBV5-1, with 10 nucleotides matching TRBD1. Trimming took 3 bases from V and 7 from J; bases not matched to a gene: 4. CDR1 SGHRS and CDR2 YFSETQ come from the germline V gene. The CDR3 runs 14 residues. This chain's CDR3 is CASSSGQGVNTIYF. The CDR3 coding sequence is TGCGCCAGCAGCTCAGGACAGGGGGTTAACACCATATATTTT.

J is TRBJ2-3 and V is TRBV2; 8 bases are shared with TRBD1. The CDR3 has 16 amino acids. J gave up 2 bases and V 7 bases, and 11 bases lay outside the gene matches. Germline-derived CDR1 and CDR2 are SNHLY and FYNNEI. DNA for the CDR3: TGTGCCAGCACCAGAGCAGGGGGCCAAGACACAGATACGCAGTATTTT. It codes for CASTRAGGQDTDTQYF. Full variable domain (outside the CDR3, taken from reference TRBV2 and TRBJ2-3): EPEVTQTPSHQVTQMGQEVILRCVPISNHLYFYWYRQILGQKVEFLVSFYNNEISEKSEIFDDQFSVERPDGSNFTLKIRSTKLEDSAMYFCASTRAGGQDTDTQYFGPGTRLTVL.

V gene TRBV6-1 combines with J gene TRBJ1-6; perhaps TRBD1 as D (6 bases). CDR1 MNHNS and CDR2 SASEGT come from the germline V gene. The CDR3 contains 16 residues. Trimming removed 2 bases at V and 13 bases at J, with 21 bases between. CDR3 in amino acids: CASSEIPGGRLRPLHF. The CDR3 coding sequence is TGTGCCAGCAGTGAAATCCCCGGGGGGCGGCTGCGGCCCCTCCACTTT.

V gene TRBV7-3 combines with J gene TRBJ1-6; TRBD1 aligns across 8 bases. Germline V gene data show CDR1 as SGHTA and CDR2 as FQGTGA. This CDR3 is built from 15 residues. The V gene end was trimmed by 3 bases and the J gene end by 10 bases; junction bases not matched to a gene: 8. The CDR3 coding sequence is TGTGCCAGCAGCTTGCGTGGGACAGGACCGTCACCCCTCCACTTT. It yields the protein CASSLRGTGPSPLHF.

This clone occurred once. The same CDR3 arises from other DNA sequences in this sample as well. V is TRBV27 and J is TRBJ2-7; no clear D gene. Germline V gene sequence: CDR1 MNHEY, CDR2 SMNVEV (reference sequence). CDR3 length equals 11 residues. V was cut by 8 bases and J by 0 bases, with 5 bases left in between. CDR3 region: CASSSSYEQYF. The CDR3 coding sequence is TGTGCCAGCTCGAGCTCCTACGAGCAGTACTTC.

This sequence joins TRBV27 and TRBJ2-2, with D perhaps matching TRBD1 (5 bases). There are 16 residues in the CDR3. Germline V CDR1 and CDR2: MNHEY, SMNVEV (reference sequence). The germline V and J ends were trimmed by 5 bases and 0 bases, with 13 bases remaining between them. CDR3 region: CASSRAAGSNTGELFF. The CDR3 DNA reads as TGTGCCAGCAGTAGGGCGGCAGGGTCGAACACCGGGGAGCTGTTTTTT.

The chain uses TRBV5-4 and TRBJ2-6; 8 bases agree with TRBD1. The CDR3 extends over 15 amino acids. The V gene end was trimmed by 3 bases and the J gene end by 1 base; junction bases not matched to a gene: 0. Germline-derived CDR1 and CDR2 are SGHNT and YYREEE (reference sequence). The CDR3 region has the DNA TGTGCCAGCAGCTGGACAGGGTCTGGGGCCAACGTCCTGACTTTC. Amino acids: CASSWTGSGANVLTF.

The CDR3 coding sequence is TGTGCCAGCAGCCGGACAGGGGTGGGAAACACCATATATTTT. It encodes CASSRTGVGNTIYF. This chain connects TRBV9 to TRBJ1-3; 9 bases match TRBD1. Germline values: CDR1 SGDLS, CDR2 YYNGEE. This CDR3 is built from 14 residues. Trimming cost V 4 bases and J 4 bases; bases outside gene matches: 3.